This T cell receptor (beta chain) was observed in a study of Graves' ophthalmopathy and Graves' hyperthyroidism. Across the study: Researchers obtained peripheral blood at initial diagnosis, before any treatment had begun.

This CDR3 contains 15 residues. Trimming left V 5 bases short and J 6 bases short, with 16 bases between. Germline lookup yields CDR1 SEHNR and CDR2 FQNEAQ (reference sequence). Certain patients, namely those with other autoimmune diseases, uncontrolled infections, pregnancy or lactation, were excluded. PBMCs were isolated by Ficoll-Paque density gradient centrifugation, using 8 to 10 ml of fresh peripheral blood as the starting material. RNA served as the template for amplifying TCR beta CDR3 regions. HTBI primers primed a first-round RT-PCR, and a second-round multiplex PCR followed. MiXCR was run by TCRdb on the multiplex PCR reads, yielding one entry per CDR3 protein. This table holds about 210,000 distinct CDR3 sequences, roughly 27% found once. Ten or more counts support this clonotype. What it binds is not known. Points from the study as a whole: Most thyroid clonotypes expanded beyond 0.001 frequency were also found in blood.

Sequenced: peripheral blood. The chain links TRBV7-9 to TRBJ2-2; D remains unclear. The origin of this receptor is a man aged 50 to 59 with Graves' ophthalmopathy. CDR3 protein: CASSPHGSSAGELFF. CDR3 in DNA: TGTGCCAGCAGCCCGCATGGCAGCAGCGCCGGGGAGCTGTTTTTT.